This TCR beta chain stems from a study of T cell responses to AZD1222 COVID-19 vaccine. In the study overall: The study pooled second doses at about 4 or about 12 weeks. Study-level points and caveats: Baseline seropositivity characterized only a handful of AZD1222 recipients. Variant regions that are unmutated are reportedly the target of nearly half of spike-specific TCRs. In a largely white British group with more females than males, clonal diversity was possibly underestimated.

Unmatched junction bases numbered 7, after V lost 4 bases and J lost 4 bases. Germline CDR1 SNHLY, CDR2 FYNNEI. The CDR3 has 16 residues. Produced via immunoSEQ multiplex PCR; TCRdb's table is partial and in-frame only. The sample carries 95,000 to 110,000 clones, 90% recorded once. To note about this clone: The antigen is undetermined.

The rearrangement uses TRBV2 and TRBJ1-6; TRBD1 matches 7 bases. Source: peripheral blood, taken on day 0 of AZD1222 vaccination. This receptor was taken from an adult in good health. The CDR3 bases are TGTGCCAGCAGTGCGGAGGGGGGACAGTATAATTCACCCCTCCACTTT. Its translation: CASSAEGGQYNSPLHF.